The 17 T cell receptor beta chains reported below all come from one sample, sequenced in a study of blood T cell repertoires in COVID-19. Generated by immunoSEQ multiplex PCR, the TCRdb table keeps only in-frame clones and is missing some. This table has some 250,000 clones, approximately 86% appearing once. The sample comprised peripheral blood. These receptors all stem from a woman in her thirties with acute or convalescent COVID-19.

The chain employs TRBV18 and TRBJ2-7, with TRBD2 matching over 14 bases. CDR1 and CDR2 from the germline V gene are KGHSH and LQKENI. This CDR3 has 18 amino acids. V trimming: 9 bases; J trimming: 3 bases; junction bases outside the gene matches: 16. CDR3 sequence reads: CARGIQGLAGVHYYEQYF. In DNA form, the CDR3 reads TGTGCCAGGGGAATACAGGGACTAGCGGGAGTTCACTACTACGAGCAGTACTTC.

This clone showed up just a few times. This chain links TRBV6-5 with TRBJ1-1; D ambiguous. V was shortened by 5 bases and J by 3 bases, with 13 bases between the two germline ends. Germline V lookup: CDR1 MNHEY, CDR2 SVGAGI. This CDR3 has 14 residues. CDR3 sequence (DNA): TGTGCCAGCAGTCCTACGACGGGATACACTGAAGCTTTCTTT. Translation: CASSPTTGYTEAFF.

The V and J genes are TRBV12-2 and TRBJ1-3; TRBD1 reflects the table's D call only, with no check against the DNA. TRBV12-2 has pseudogene status. The CDR3 covers 19 residues. In nucleotides, the CDR3 is TGTGCAAGTCGCAGAAAACGCCCCGGACAGGGAAACTCTGGAAACACCATATATTTT. It is translated as CASRRKRPGQGNSGNTIYF.

V and J are TRBV19 and TRBJ2-7; 10 bases map to TRBD2. The length of the CDR3 is 14 residues. Germline trimming cut 6 bases from V and 2 bases from J; bases unmatched to any gene: 4. CDR1 and CDR2 from the germline V gene are LNHDA and SQIVND (reference sequence). The CDR3 here is CASRWTSGTYEQYF. DNA for the CDR3: TGTGCCAGTAGGTGGACTAGCGGAACCTACGAGCAGTACTTC.

This chain links TRBV24-1 with TRBJ2-1; a possible D gene is TRBD2 (6 bases). Germline-derived CDR1 and CDR2 are KGHDR and SFDVKD. The V end lost 0 bases, the J end lost 2 bases, and 10 bases lay between the germline ends. The CDR3 totals 16 residues. In DNA form, the CDR3 reads TGTGCCACCAGTGATTTGGATAGCGGAACCTACAATGAGCAGTTCTTC. Translating gives CATSDLDSGTYNEQFF.

The CDR3 DNA reads TGTGCCACAAACAGGGAGGGGGACTCTGGAAACACCATATATTTT. Translation gives CATNREGDSGNTIYF. The chain employs TRBV19 and TRBJ1-3, with D possibly TRBD1 on 6 matching bases. The CDR3 loop spans 15 amino acids. Per the germline V gene, CDR1 is LNHDA and CDR2 is SQIVND (reference sequence). Trimming took off 10 bases at V and 0 bases at J, with 16 bases between the two ends.

This clone was recorded only once. The gene calls are TRBV29-1 and TRBJ2-2; 8 bases fit TRBD1. The V gene end was trimmed by 8 bases and the J gene end by 5 bases; junction bases not matched to a gene: 4. The germline V gene has CDR1 SQVTM and CDR2 ANQGSEA. This CDR3 spans 12 amino acids. The CDR3 nucleotides read TGCAGCCTCCGACAGGGGACCGGGGAGCTGTTTTTT. Residues: CSLRQGTGELFF.

The genes are TRBV9 and TRBJ2-2, with 9 positions matching TRBD1. The CDR3 is 18 amino acids. Germline loops: CDR1 SGDLS, CDR2 YYNGEE. J was trimmed by 3 bases and V by 4 bases; bases with no gene match: 13. The CDR3 here is CASSPKLQGAWYTGELFF. DNA of the CDR3: TGTGCCAGCAGCCCTAAACTACAGGGGGCATGGTACACCGGGGAGCTGTTTTTT. The variable domain in full, with the rest retrieved from reference TRBV9 and TRBJ2-2, is DSGVTQTPKHLITATGQRVTLRCSPRSGDLSVYWYQQSLDQGLQFLIQYYNGEERAKGNILERFSAQQFPDLHSELNLSSLELGDSALYFCASSPKLQGAWYTGELFFGEGSRLTVL.

The chain combines TRBV4-2 with TRBJ1-6; D remains ambiguous. Germline assignment: CDR1 LGHNA and CDR2 YNFKEQ. This CDR3 region has 14 residues. Trimming removed 1 base at V and 11 bases at J, with 12 bases between. The CDR3 spells CASSQGEGSTPLHF. For the CDR3, the DNA is TGTGCCAGCAGCCAAGGCGAAGGGAGTACACCCCTCCACTTT.

The V call is TRBV11-2, the J call TRBJ2-3; no clear D gene. CDR1 and CDR2 from the germline V gene are SGHAT and FQNNGV. Deletions cut 5 bases from V and 4 bases from J, with 13 bases between. The CDR3 has 14 amino acids. CDR3 loop: CASSRRSLADTQYF. The CDR3 nucleotides are TGTGCCAGCAGCCGAAGGAGCCTTGCAGATACGCAGTATTTT.

This clone has more than one count but fewer than ten. V and J are TRBV25-1 and TRBJ1-4, with 7 bases aligning to TRBD1. Per germline, CDR1 MGHDK and CDR2 SYGVNS. The junction had 11 bases not matched to a gene; V was cut back by 8 bases and J by 8 bases. The CDR3 has 14 amino acids. CDR3 loop: CASGIGGLQEKLFF. Here the CDR3 DNA reads TGTGCCAGCGGGATAGGGGGCCTTCAGGAAAAACTGTTTTTT.

This clone was found a few times. The chain uses TRBV11-2 and TRBJ1-3; unclear D gene. CDR3 length: 13 amino acids. Trimming removed 2 bases from V and 4 bases from J, with 6 bases in between. Germline lookup yields CDR1 SGHAT and CDR2 FQNNGV. CDR3 nucleotide sequence: TGTGCCAGCAGCTTATATAGCGGAAACACCATATATTTT. Residues: CASSLYSGNTIYF.

This chain's CDR3 is CASSPGQSVGQFF. The CDR3 nucleotides are TGTGCCAGCTCACCAGGACAGAGCGTGGGGCAGTTCTTC. The chain joins TRBV18 to TRBJ2-1; weak D call: TRBD1 (6 bases). This CDR3 has 13 residues. The V end lost 2 bases, the J end lost 12 bases, and 14 bases lay between the germline ends. CDR1 is KGHSH, CDR2 LQKENI, per germline.

The V gene is TRBV4-2, the J gene TRBJ2-7; a weak D match, TRBD1 (6 bases). This CDR3 has 12 amino acids. CDR1 and CDR2 from the germline V gene are LGHNA and YNFKEQ. V lost 3 bases to trimming and J lost 6 bases, with 9 bases between them. The chain's CDR3 is CASSQARGEQYF. Written as DNA, the CDR3 is TGTGCCAGCAGCCAGGCCAGGGGCGAGCAGTACTTC.

The rearrangement links TRBV18 to TRBJ1-2; possibly TRBD1 for D (5 bases). Germline V CDR1 and CDR2: KGHSH, LQKENI. CDR3 length: 13 amino acids. The V end was cut by 1 base, the J end by 6 bases, with 9 bases between. CDR3 protein: CASSPQGLNGYTF. The CDR3, as DNA: TGTGCCAGCTCACCACAGGGGTTGAATGGCTACACCTTC.

The chain employs TRBV5-6 and TRBJ2-3; TRBD1 is a possible D gene (6 bases). The CDR3 loop spans 17 amino acids. Germline loops: CDR1 SGHDT, CDR2 YYEEEE. The V gene lost 0 bases and the J gene lost 0 bases, with 14 bases spanning the gap. The CDR3 bases are TGTGCCAGCAGCTTGGTTGTTGGGGGCCTAAGCACAGATACGCAGTATTTT. Its protein is CASSLVVGGLSTDTQYF. The full variable domain, its missing parts supplied by reference TRBV5-6 and TRBJ2-3, is DAGVTQSPTHLIKTRGQQVTLRCSPKSGHDTVSWYQQALGQGPQFIFQYYEEEERQRGNFPDRFSGHQFPNYSSELNVNALLLGDSALYLCASSLVVGGLSTDTQYFGPGTRLTVL.

The V gene is TRBV9, the J gene TRBJ2-1; 10 bases are a match to TRBD2. V was clipped by 4 bases and J by 4 bases; unmatched bases: 8. The CDR3 covers 16 residues. The V gene's germline CDR1 is SGDLS and CDR2 YYNGEE. The CDR3 reads CASSPASGREYNEQFF. Here the CDR3 DNA reads TGTGCCAGCAGCCCCGCCAGCGGGAGGGAATACAATGAGCAGTTCTTC.